This T cell receptor beta chain was sequenced during a study of control samples from healthy donors and cancer patients. From germline, CDR1 is LNHDA and CDR2 SQIVND (reference sequence). This CDR3 is 16 amino acids long. V trimming: 5 bases; J trimming: 7 bases; junction bases outside the gene matches: 11. Data came from immunoSEQ multiplex PCR; TCRdb stores just in-frame clones and leaves some out. Found here are 70,000 or so clones, over 75% of them singletons; the top ten hold over 25%. The receptor comes from a man aged 50-59 years in good health. The sequenced material came from blood. J is TRBJ2-4 and V is TRBV19; TRBD2 agrees at 10 bases. The CDR3 loop reads CASSYERGGIRNIQYF. The DNA of the CDR3 is TGTGCCAGTAGTTACGAGCGGGGGGGAATTAGGAACATTCAGTACTTC.